Following are 20 T cell receptor beta chains from one sample sequenced in a study of shared clonotypes between healthy human individuals. TCRdb's table, derived via immunoSEQ multiplex PCR, lists solely in-frame clones and lacks some. The table lists 1.4 million or so clones, roughly 98.5% of them singletons, with 0.36% in the top ten. The sequencing sample was made of naive CD4+ T cells sorted from blood. Subset of the sample: CD45RA+ positively selected. The receptors originated from a man between 25 and 39 years old in good health.

The V gene is TRBV7-8, the J gene TRBJ1-2; 9 nucleotides align to TRBD1. The CDR3 has 14 amino acids. Germline V gene data show CDR1 as SGHVS and CDR2 as FQNEAQ. J was trimmed by 4 bases and V by 5 bases; bases with no gene match: 5. CDR3 sequence: CASSATGGLYGYTF. In nucleotides, the CDR3 is TGTGCCAGCAGCGCAACAGGGGGCCTCTATGGCTACACCTTC.

This chain joins TRBV29-1 and TRBJ2-2, with D unresolved. Trimming stripped 5 bases from V and 2 bases from J, with 3 bases between. Germline V gives CDR1 SQVTM, CDR2 ANQGSEA. This CDR3 region has 11 residues. CDR3 amino acids: CSVQNTGELFF. The CDR3, as DNA: TGCAGCGTTCAAAACACCGGGGAGCTGTTTTTT.

Comments on this clone: At the DNA level, this CDR3 is encoded by other sequences in the same sample as well. The chain employs TRBV5-1 and TRBJ2-1; 10 bases agree with TRBD2. Per the germline V gene, CDR1 is SGHRS and CDR2 is YFSETQ. V dropped 2 bases and J dropped 7; count of bases not matched to a gene: 3. The CDR3 extends over 14 amino acids. This CDR3 is CASSFTSGNNEQFF. CDR3 nucleotide sequence: TGCGCCAGCAGCTTCACTAGCGGGAATAATGAGCAGTTCTTC.

This clone was seen once. This sequence joins TRBV13 and TRBJ2-6; D is perhaps TRBD1 (5 bases). Germline V CDR1 and CDR2: PRHDT, FYEKMQ (reference sequence). Trimming removed 4 bases at V and 4 bases at J, with 11 bases between. The CDR3 is 15 residues long. The CDR3: CASSSAGPGANVLTF. For the CDR3, the DNA is TGTGCCAGCAGCTCAGCAGGGCCCGGGGCCAACGTCCTGACTTTC.

The chain couples TRBV18 to TRBJ2-1, with D perhaps TRBD2 (6 bases). The V end lost 5 bases, the J end lost 7 bases, and 18 bases lay between the germline ends. The CDR3 contains 15 residues. The germline V gene encodes CDR1 KGHSH and CDR2 LQKENI. The CDR3: CASSFLADPSNEQFF. In DNA form, the CDR3 reads TGTGCCAGCTCATTTTTAGCGGACCCGAGTAATGAGCAGTTCTTC.

The chain uses TRBV7-2 and TRBJ2-5; D gene uncertain. Trimming took off 5 bases at V and 1 base at J, with 11 bases between the two ends. Germline CDR1 is SGHTA and CDR2 is FQGNSA. This CDR3 has 14 amino acids. The CDR3 here is CASSKQLVQETQYF. CDR3 nucleotide sequence: TGTGCCAGCAGCAAGCAGCTGGTCCAAGAGACCCAGTACTTC.

The chain joins TRBV7-9 to TRBJ1-2, with 8 bases that match TRBD1. Trimming removed 5 bases from V and 1 base from J; junction bases left unmatched: 12. In germline, CDR1 is SEHNR, CDR2 FQNEAQ (reference sequence). This CDR3 region has 17 residues. CDR3 in DNA: TGTGCCAGCAGCGATCGACAGGGGCTCCCCCTTAACTATGGCTACACCTTC. It yields the protein CASSDRQGLPLNYGYTF.

The V call is TRBV9, the J call TRBJ2-7; 9 nucleotides agree with TRBD1. Germline CDR1 reads SGDLS; CDR2 reads YYNGEE. CDR3 length equals 15 residues. The junction had 6 bases not matched to a gene; V was cut back by 3 bases and J by 2 bases. The DNA for the CDR3 is TGTGCCAGCAGCGCCAATGACAGGGGGGCCTACGAGCAGTACTTC. As protein: CASSANDRGAYEQYF.

The chain combines TRBV11-3 with TRBJ2-7; D perhaps matches TRBD2 (6 bases). Germline loops: CDR1 SGHNT, CDR2 YENEEA. V lost 0 bases, J lost 7 bases, and 16 bases lay in between. The CDR3 contains 15 residues. CDR3 sequence (DNA): TGTGCCAGCAGCTTAGACGGCGGGATCCTGCGGGAGCAGTACTTC. Amino acids: CASSLDGGILREQYF.

The V gene is TRBV2, the J gene TRBJ1-5, with D possibly being TRBD1 (5 bases). Per germline, CDR1 SNHLY and CDR2 FYNNEI. Deletions cut 3 bases from V and 4 bases from J, with 7 bases between. This CDR3 has 13 residues. CDR3 coding DNA: TGTGCCAGCAGTGACAAGGGGAATCAGCCCCAGCATTTT. Its protein product is CASSDKGNQPQHF. Combining the CDR3 with reference TRBV2 and TRBJ1-5 gives the whole variable domain EPEVTQTPSHQVTQMGQEVILRCVPISNHLYFYWYRQILGQKVEFLVSFYNNEISEKSEIFDDQFSVERPDGSNFTLKIRSTKLEDSAMYFCASSDKGNQPQHFGDGTRLSIL.

The chain recombines TRBV5-1 with TRBJ2-6; D is unresolved. The CDR3 extends over 16 amino acids. Trimming left V 9 bases short and J 0 bases short, with 16 bases between. The V gene's germline CDR1 is SGHRS and CDR2 YFSETQ. Here the CDR3 reads CATTERRSSGANVLTF. CDR3 bases: TGCGCCACAACGGAAAGACGGTCCTCTGGGGCCAACGTCCTGACTTTC.

This sequence joins TRBV2 and TRBJ1-3; no clear D gene. V was clipped by 1 base and J by 3 bases, with 13 bases between them. The germline gives CDR1 SNHLY, CDR2 FYNNEI. The length of the CDR3 is 16 residues. The CDR3, as DNA: TGTGCCAGCAGTGAAGAGGTCCCCTGGGGTGGAAACACCATATATTTT. This encodes CASSEEVPWGGNTIYF.

The count of this clone is one. This rearrangement joins TRBV28 to TRBJ2-5, with no clear D. The CDR3 runs to 13 residues. Per the germline V gene, CDR1 is MDHEN and CDR2 is SYDVKM. The ends were cut back, 5 bases at V and 3 bases at J, with 10 bases in the middle. CDR3 coding DNA: TGTGCCAGCAGTCACGGTCTAGAAGAGACCCAGTACTTC. This codes for CASSHGLEETQYF. Full variable domain (remainder filled in from reference TRBV28 and TRBJ2-5): DVKVTQSSRYLVKRTGEKVFLECVQDMDHENMFWYRQDPGLGLRLIYFSYDVKMKEKGDIPEGYSVSREKKERFSLILESASTNQTSMYLCASSHGLEETQYFGPGTRLLVL.

The gene calls are TRBV9 and TRBJ2-7; perhaps D is TRBD1 or TRBD2 (5 bases each). From germline, CDR1 is SGDLS and CDR2 YYNGEE. V was cut by 0 bases and J by 7 bases, with 11 bases left in between. The CDR3 spans 13 residues. CDR3 protein: CASSVGQREEQYF. DNA of the CDR3: TGTGCCAGCAGCGTAGGACAGAGGGAAGAGCAGTACTTC.

J is TRBJ2-2 and V is TRBV25-1; possible D gene TRBD1, 6 bases. The length of the CDR3 is 15 residues. V gave up 3 bases and J gave up 7 bases, with 15 bases separating them. Germline V gene sequence: CDR1 MGHDK, CDR2 SYGVNS. The CDR3 coding sequence is TGTGCCAGCAGTGATCACACAGGGTGGGACGGGGAGCTGTTTTTT. Translating gives CASSDHTGWDGELFF.

This chain links TRBV28 with TRBJ1-4; D is possibly TRBD1 (5 bases). CDR1 and CDR2 (germline): MDHEN, SYDVKM. Deletions cut 7 bases from V and 6 bases from J, with 12 bases between. The CDR3 spans 13 residues. The CDR3 DNA follows: TGTGCCAGCACGACAGACATCTATGAAAAACTGTTTTTT. Translating it yields CASTTDIYEKLFF.

The chain uses TRBV25-1 and TRBJ1-1, with D unclear. This CDR3 is built from 14 residues. Trimming shortened V by 2 bases and J by 1 base, and 8 bases separated the two germline ends. CDR1 is MGHDK and CDR2 is SYGVNS in the germline V gene. The CDR3 nucleotides read TGTGCCAGCAGTGAAATAAGGGAGAACACTGAAGCTTTCTTT. It encodes CASSEIRENTEAFF.

The gene calls are TRBV7-3 and TRBJ2-7; D is perhaps TRBD2 (6 bases). Germline values: CDR1 SGHTA, CDR2 FQGTGA. Trimming took 2 bases from V and 5 from J, leaving 16 bases between them. The CDR3 runs to 15 residues. The CDR3 nucleotides read TGTGCCAGCAGCTTATCCGGGAGTAGTGCCCACGAGCAGTACTTC. As protein: CASSLSGSSAHEQYF.

This clone was seen just once. The chain carries TRBV27 and TRBJ2-1; 9 nucleotides agree with TRBD1. The CDR3 has 16 residues. Trimming at V came to 7 bases and at J to 7 bases, leaving 14 bases not matched to a gene. Germline CDR1 MNHEY, CDR2 SMNVEV (reference sequence). CDR3 bases: TGTGCCAGCAATTTTTTAGGGACAGGGAGAGGAAATGAGCAGTTCTTC. The encoded protein is CASNFLGTGRGNEQFF.

CDR3 sequence (DNA): TGTGCCAGCAGTGTACGACAGGGCGGCTACGAGCAGTACTTC. It translates to CASSVRQGGYEQYF. J is TRBJ2-7 and V is TRBV2; 7 bases line up with TRBD1. The CDR3 is made up of 14 amino acids. With V trimmed by 4 bases and J by 3 bases, 6 bases remained unmatched. Germline CDR1 and CDR2: SNHLY and FYNNEI. Full variable domain (rest looked up from reference TRBV2 and TRBJ2-7): EPEVTQTPSHQVTQMGQEVILRCVPISNHLYFYWYRQILGQKVEFLVSFYNNEISEKSEIFDDQFSVERPDGSNFTLKIRSTKLEDSAMYFCASSVRQGGYEQYFGPGTRLTVT.